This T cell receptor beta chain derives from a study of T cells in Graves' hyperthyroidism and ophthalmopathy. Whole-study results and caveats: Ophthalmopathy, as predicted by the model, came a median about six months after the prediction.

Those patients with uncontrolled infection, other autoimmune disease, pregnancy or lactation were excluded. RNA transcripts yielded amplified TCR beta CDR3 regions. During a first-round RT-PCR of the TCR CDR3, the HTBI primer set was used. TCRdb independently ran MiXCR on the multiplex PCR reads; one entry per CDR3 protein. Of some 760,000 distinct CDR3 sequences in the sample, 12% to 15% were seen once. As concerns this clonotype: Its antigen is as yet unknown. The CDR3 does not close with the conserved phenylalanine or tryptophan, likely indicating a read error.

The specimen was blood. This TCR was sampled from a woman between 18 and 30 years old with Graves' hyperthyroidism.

Here the CDR3 reads CASSIAPLGYEQFL. As DNA, the CDR3 is TGTGCCAGTAGTATTGCTCCCTTGGGCTATGAGCAGTTCCTC. The rearrangement joins TRBV19 to TRBJ2-1; D is ambiguous. The V and J ends lost 3 bases and 8 bases respectively, with 14 bases between them. This CDR3 is built from 14 residues. In germline, CDR1 is LNHDA, CDR2 SQIVND (reference sequence).